The 5 T cell receptor beta chains in this list originate from one sample, sequenced in a study of OX40 agonist ivuxolimab in advanced cancers. The library relied on the immunoSEQ multiplex PCR assay. TCRdb limited this immuneACCESS table to in-frame rearrangements with V and J called. A share of clones is missing; checked studies link under half to unresolved V genes, and the rest is unexplained. This sample gives fewer than 70,000 clones in total; 91% of them show up just once. The ten biggest clones cover around 3.9% of the sample. The material sequenced was CD4+ or CD8+ T cells sorted from blood, taken in a trial of the OX40 agonist ivuxolimab. The receptor source for this set is an adult with an advanced solid tumor such as melanoma, head and neck, liver or kidney cancer.

The chain carries TRBV4-2 and TRBJ2-7; 9 bases fit TRBD1. J gave up 5 bases and V 3 bases, and 14 bases lay outside the gene matches. The germline CDR1 and CDR2 sequences are LGHNA and YNFKEQ. This CDR3 contains 17 residues. CDR3 protein: CASSQDPSRTGAHEQYF. CDR3 coding DNA: TGTGCCAGCAGCCAGGACCCCAGCCGGACAGGGGCCCACGAGCAGTACTTC.

This clone has just a few counts. CDR3 coding DNA: TGTGCCAGCAGCTTGACGGGGGGTTATGAAGCTTTCTTT. This encodes CASSLTGGYEAFF. J is TRBJ1-1 and V is TRBV7-9, with D tentatively TRBD1 (5 bases). The CDR3 contains 13 residues. V dropped 3 bases and J dropped 7 bases, with 12 bases sitting between them. Germline V CDR1 and CDR2: SEHNR, FQNEAQ (reference sequence).

V gene TRBV5-6 combines with J gene TRBJ2-3; 10 bases align to TRBD1. Looked up from germline, CDR1 is SGHDT and CDR2 is YYEEEE. CDR3 length: 16 amino acids. V trimming: 6 bases; J trimming: 2 bases; junction bases outside the gene matches: 9. Here the CDR3 DNA reads TGTGCCAGCATTACTAAGGACAGGGGGGTCACAGATACGCAGTATTTT. Residues: CASITKDRGVTDTQYF.

The J gene is TRBJ1-5, the V gene TRBV19; D is unclear. V lost 8 bases, J lost 0 bases, and 17 bases lay in between. This CDR3 spans 16 amino acids. Germline loops: CDR1 LNHDA, CDR2 SQIVND (reference sequence). The CDR3 DNA reads as TGTGCCAGTGCACGCGCCACTGGCTATAGCAATCAGCCCCAGCATTTT. Protein: CASARATGYSNQPQHF.

This clone was seen a few times. The chain couples TRBV19 to TRBJ2-1; D ambiguous. Germline V CDR1 and CDR2: LNHDA, SQIVND (reference sequence). The CDR3 is 15 amino acids. V was pared by 2 bases and J by 2 bases, with 10 bases between. Written as DNA, the CDR3 is TGTGCCAGTAGTATAAGCCAGGATCCCTACAATGAGCAGTTCTTC. Amino acid sequence: CASSISQDPYNEQFF.